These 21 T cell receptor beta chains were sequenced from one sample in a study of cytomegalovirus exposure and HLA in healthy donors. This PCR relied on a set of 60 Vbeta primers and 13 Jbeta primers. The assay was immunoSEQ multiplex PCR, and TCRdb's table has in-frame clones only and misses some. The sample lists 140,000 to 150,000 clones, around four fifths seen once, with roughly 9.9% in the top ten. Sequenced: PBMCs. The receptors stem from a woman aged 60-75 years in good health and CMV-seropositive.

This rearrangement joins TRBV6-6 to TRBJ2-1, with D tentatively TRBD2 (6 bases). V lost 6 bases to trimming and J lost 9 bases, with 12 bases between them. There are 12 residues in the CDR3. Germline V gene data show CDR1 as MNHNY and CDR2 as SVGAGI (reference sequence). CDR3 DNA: TGTGCCAGCAGGCGGGGACGAAGTGAGCAGTTCTTC. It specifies CASRRGRSEQFF.

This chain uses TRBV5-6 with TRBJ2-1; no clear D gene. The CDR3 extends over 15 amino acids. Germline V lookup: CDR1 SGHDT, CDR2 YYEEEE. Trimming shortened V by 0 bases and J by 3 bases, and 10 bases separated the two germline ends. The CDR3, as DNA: TGTGCCAGCAGCTTGGCCGTATCGGGCTACAATGAGCAGTTCTTC. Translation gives CASSLAVSGYNEQFF. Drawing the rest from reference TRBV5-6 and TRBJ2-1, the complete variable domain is DAGVTQSPTHLIKTRGQQVTLRCSPKSGHDTVSWYQQALGQGPQFIFQYYEEEERQRGNFPDRFSGHQFPNYSSELNVNALLLGDSALYLCASSLAVSGYNEQFFGPGTRLTVL.

In nucleotides, the CDR3 is TGTGCCAGCAGCTTATCATCCGGGATTATGGGAGAGACCCAGTACTTC. This translates into CASSLSSGIMGETQYF. The rearrangement links TRBV7-8 to TRBJ2-5; a weak D match, TRBD2 (5 bases). Germline lookup yields CDR1 SGHVS and CDR2 FQNEAQ. This CDR3 contains 16 residues. V shed 2 bases and J shed 4 bases, with 17 bases lying between them.

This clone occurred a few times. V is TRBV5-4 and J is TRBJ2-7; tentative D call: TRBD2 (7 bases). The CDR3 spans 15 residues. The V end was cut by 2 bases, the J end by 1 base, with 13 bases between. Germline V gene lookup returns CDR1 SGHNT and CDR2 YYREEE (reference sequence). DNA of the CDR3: TGTGCCAGCAGCTTTGGGGGGGCGACTTCCTACGAGCAGTACTTC. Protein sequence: CASSFGGATSYEQYF.

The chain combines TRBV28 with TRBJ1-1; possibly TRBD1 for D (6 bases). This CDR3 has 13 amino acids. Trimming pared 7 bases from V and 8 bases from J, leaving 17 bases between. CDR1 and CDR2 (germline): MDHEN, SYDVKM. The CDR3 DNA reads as TGTGCCAGCACCCTAAGGCAGGGGCCCGAAGCTTTCTTT. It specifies CASTLRQGPEAFF.

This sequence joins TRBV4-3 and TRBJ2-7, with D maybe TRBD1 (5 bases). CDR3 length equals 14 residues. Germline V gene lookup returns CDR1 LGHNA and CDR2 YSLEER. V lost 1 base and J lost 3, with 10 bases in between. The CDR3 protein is CASSQGAGFYEQYF. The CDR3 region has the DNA TGCGCCAGCAGCCAAGGAGCAGGGTTCTACGAGCAGTACTTC.

The CDR3 is CASSSSRQGALYEQYF. In DNA form, the CDR3 reads TGTGCCAGCAGCTCATCCAGACAGGGGGCCCTCTACGAGCAGTACTTC. V and J are TRBV7-9 and TRBJ2-5; 10 positions agree with TRBD1. The J call is doubtful: the DNA matches TRBJ2-7 better. The CDR3 loop spans 16 amino acids. Germline V gene sequence: CDR1 SEHNR, CDR2 FQNEAQ (reference sequence).

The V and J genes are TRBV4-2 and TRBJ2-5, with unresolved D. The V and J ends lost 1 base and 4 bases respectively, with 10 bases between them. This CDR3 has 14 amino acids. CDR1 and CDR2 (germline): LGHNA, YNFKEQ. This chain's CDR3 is CASSQALFGETQYF. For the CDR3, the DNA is TGTGCCAGCAGCCAAGCGCTATTTGGAGAGACCCAGTACTTC.

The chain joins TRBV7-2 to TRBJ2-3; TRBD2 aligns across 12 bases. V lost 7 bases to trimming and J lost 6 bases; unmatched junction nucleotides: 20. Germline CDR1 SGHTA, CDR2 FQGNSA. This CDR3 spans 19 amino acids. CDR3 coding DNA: TGTGCCAGCATACATAAGAGGGGCTCCCTAGCGGGAGGGGGGGATACGCAGTATTTT. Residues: CASIHKRGSLAGGGDTQYF.

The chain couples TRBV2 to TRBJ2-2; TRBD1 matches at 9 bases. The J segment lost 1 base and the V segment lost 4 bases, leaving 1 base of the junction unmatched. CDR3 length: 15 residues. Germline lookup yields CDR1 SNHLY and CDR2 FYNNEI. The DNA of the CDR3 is TGTGCCAGCAGTGTGGACAGGGGGAACACCGGGGAGCTGTTTTTT. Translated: CASSVDRGNTGELFF.

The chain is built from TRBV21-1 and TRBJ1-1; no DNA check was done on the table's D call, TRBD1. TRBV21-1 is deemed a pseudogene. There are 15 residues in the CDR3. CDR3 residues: CASSIEQAMNTEAFF. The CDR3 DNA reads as TGTGCCAGCAGCATCGAACAGGCTATGAACACTGAAGCTTTCTTT.

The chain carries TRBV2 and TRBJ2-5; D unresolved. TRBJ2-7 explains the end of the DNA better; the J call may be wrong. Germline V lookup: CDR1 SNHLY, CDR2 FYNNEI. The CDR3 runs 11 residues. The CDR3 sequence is CASRAYYEQYF. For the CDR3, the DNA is TGTGCCAGCAGGGCCTACTACGAGCAGTACTTC.

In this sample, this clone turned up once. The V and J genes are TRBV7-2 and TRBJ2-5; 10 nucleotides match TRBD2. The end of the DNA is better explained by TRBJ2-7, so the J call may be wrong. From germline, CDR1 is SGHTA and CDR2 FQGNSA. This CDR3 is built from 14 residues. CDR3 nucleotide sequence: TGTGCCAGCAGTCGGACTAGCGGTTCCTACGAGCAGTACTTC. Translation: CASSRTSGSYEQYF.

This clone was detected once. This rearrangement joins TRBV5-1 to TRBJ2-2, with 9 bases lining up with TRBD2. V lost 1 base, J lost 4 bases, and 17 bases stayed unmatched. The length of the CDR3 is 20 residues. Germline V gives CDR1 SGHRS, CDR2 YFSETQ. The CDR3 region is CASSLTQLAGLDRSTGELFF. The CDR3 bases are TGCGCCAGCAGCTTGACCCAACTAGCGGGTTTAGATCGAAGCACCGGGGAGCTGTTTTTT.

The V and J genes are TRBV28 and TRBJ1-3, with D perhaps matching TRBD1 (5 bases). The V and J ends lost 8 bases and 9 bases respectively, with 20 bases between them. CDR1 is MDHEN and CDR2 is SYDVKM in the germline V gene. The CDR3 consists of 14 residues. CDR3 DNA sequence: TGTGCCAGCGGCTCTGAGTTTCAGGGAGGCACCATATATTTT. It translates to CASGSEFQGGTIYF. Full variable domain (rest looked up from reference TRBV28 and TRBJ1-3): DVKVTQSSRYLVKRTGEKVFLECVQDMDHENMFWYRQDPGLGLRLIYFSYDVKMKEKGDIPEGYSVSREKKERFSLILESASTNQTSMYLCASGSEFQGGTIYFGEGSWLTVV.

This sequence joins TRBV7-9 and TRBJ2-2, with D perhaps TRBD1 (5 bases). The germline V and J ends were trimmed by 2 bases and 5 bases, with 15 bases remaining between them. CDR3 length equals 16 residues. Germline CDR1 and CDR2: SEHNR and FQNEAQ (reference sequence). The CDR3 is CASSLKFDRPTGELFF. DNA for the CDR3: TGTGCCAGCAGCTTAAAATTTGACAGACCAACCGGGGAGCTGTTTTTT.

The CDR3 sequence is CAWSVGGSLSEQYF. Here the CDR3 DNA reads TGTGCCTGGAGTGTCGGCGGGAGTCTATCCGAGCAGTACTTC. This chain joins TRBV30 and TRBJ2-7; the match to TRBD2 covers 7 bases. CDR1 is GTSNPN and CDR2 is SVGIG in the germline V gene (reference sequence). V trimming: 0 bases; J trimming: 6 bases; junction bases outside the gene matches: 8. The CDR3 runs to 14 residues.

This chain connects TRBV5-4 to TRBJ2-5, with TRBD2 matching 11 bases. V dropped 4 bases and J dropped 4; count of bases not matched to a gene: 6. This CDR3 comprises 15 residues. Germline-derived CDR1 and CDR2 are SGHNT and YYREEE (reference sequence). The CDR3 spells CASSPTSGRAETQYF. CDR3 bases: TGTGCCAGCAGCCCTACTAGCGGGAGAGCAGAGACCCAGTACTTC.

The chain's CDR3 is CASSQPAGLSEKLFF. CDR3 bases: TGTGCCAGCAGTCAGCCGGCAGGGTTGTCAGAAAAACTGTTTTTT. V usage is TRBV28 and J usage is TRBJ1-4; tentative D call: TRBD1 (5 bases). V was cut by 5 bases and J by 8 bases, with 18 bases left in between. The length of the CDR3 is 15 residues. Germline lookup yields CDR1 MDHEN and CDR2 SYDVKM.

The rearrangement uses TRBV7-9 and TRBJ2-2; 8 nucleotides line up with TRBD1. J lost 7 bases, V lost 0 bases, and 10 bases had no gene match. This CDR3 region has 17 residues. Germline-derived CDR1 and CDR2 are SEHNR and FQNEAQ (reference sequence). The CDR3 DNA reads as TGTGCCAGCAGCTTAGCCCGAGGGCAGGGGGCCAACGGGGAGCTGTTTTTT. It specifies CASSLARGQGANGELFF. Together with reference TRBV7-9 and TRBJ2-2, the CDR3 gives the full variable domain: DTGVSQNPRHKITKRGQNVTFRCDPISEHNRLYWYRQTLGQGPEFLTYFQNEAQLEKSRLLSDRFSAERPKGSFSTLEIQRTEQGDSAMYLCASSLARGQGANGELFFGEGSRLTVL.

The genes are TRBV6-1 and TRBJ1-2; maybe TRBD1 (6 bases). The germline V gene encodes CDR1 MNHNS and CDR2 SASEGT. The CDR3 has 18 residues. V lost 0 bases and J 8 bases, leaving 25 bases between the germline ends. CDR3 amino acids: CASSEAAVEFSGAWGYTF. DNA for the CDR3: TGTGCCAGCAGTGAAGCGGCCGTTGAATTTTCAGGGGCCTGGGGCTACACCTTC.